This T cell receptor beta chain was profiled in a study of T cell responses to AZD1222 COVID-19 vaccine. Study results and limitations: Every sample of the repertoires postdated the peak T cell response. Donors in the cohort were predominantly white British and more often female, and clonal diversity was possibly underestimated. Baseline serostatus was positive in only a handful of AZD1222 recipients. Spike-specific TCR breadth and depth rose after two AZD1222 doses.

The data were produced by immunoSEQ multiplex PCR, yet TCRdb's version contains in-frame clones alone and is incomplete. The sample has about 120,000 clones, 88% seen once; the top ten hold 2.4%. For this clone: Its antigen is not identified.

Trimming removed 0 bases at V and 8 bases at J, with 11 bases between. Germline V lookup: CDR1 MRHNA, CDR2 SNTAGT. This CDR3 comprises 14 residues. The chain has TRBV6-4 and TRBJ2-1, with D possibly matching TRBD2 (6 bases). Sequences were derived from peripheral blood, sampled on day 0 of AZD1222 vaccination. The sequence derives from an adult in good health. CDR3 DNA sequence: TGTGCCAGCAGTGACTCGTCGGAGGGCCATGAGCAGTTCTTC. Residues: CASSDSSEGHEQFF.